Listed below are T cell receptor beta chains from one sample, sequenced in a study of CD8 T cells in Susac syndrome. One entry per CDR3 protein, called by TCRdb with MiXCR from the immunoSEQ multiplex PCR reads. The data hold about 82,000 distinct CDR3 sequences, with about 96% observed a single time. The sequenced sample consisted of CD8+ T cells from PBMCs. These receptors all come from a human donor with Susac syndrome. Both conserved end residues are part of each CDR3. Each record gives: V gene, D gene, clone size, J gene, CDR3 protein, CDR3 DNA. The D gene is left open where the match is weak. Clone size appears in some rows only: once, few, many, or a class for an expanded clone.

v_gene: TRBV20-1; d_gene: .; abundance: .; j_gene: TRBJ2-6; CDR3aa: CSASGLSGANVLTF; CDR3nt: TGCAGTGCTAGCGGCCTCTCTGGGGCCAACGTCCTGACTTTC
v_gene: TRBV5-6; d_gene: TRBD1; abundance: .; j_gene: TRBJ2-5; CDR3aa: CASSLGGGQGSAQYF; CDR3nt: TGTGCCAGCAGCCTCGGAGGGGGACAGGGGTCGGCCCAGTACTTC
v_gene: TRBV7-2; d_gene: .; abundance: .; j_gene: TRBJ1-4; CDR3aa: CASSEAPKLFF; CDR3nt: TGTGCCAGCAGTGAGGCGCCAAAACTGTTTTTT
v_gene: TRBV30; d_gene: TRBD2; abundance: .; j_gene: TRBJ2-1; CDR3aa: CAWSPLAREQFF; CDR3nt: TGTGCCTGGAGCCCACTAGCGAGAGAGCAGTTCTTC
v_gene: TRBV10-3; d_gene: TRBD2; abundance: once; j_gene: TRBJ2-3; CDR3aa: CAGRGADTQYF; CDR3nt: TGTGCCGGACGGGGGGCAGATACGCAGTATTTT
v_gene: TRBV4-3; d_gene: TRBD1; abundance: .; j_gene: TRBJ2-3; CDR3aa: CASSQNRGADTQYF; CDR3nt: TGCGCCAGCAGCCAAAACAGGGGCGCAGATACGCAGTATTTT
v_gene: TRBV12-3/TRBV12-4; d_gene: .; abundance: .; j_gene: TRBJ2-7; CDR3aa: CASSKGSEQYF; CDR3nt: TGTGCCAGCAGTAAAGGTAGCGAGCAGTACTTC
v_gene: TRBV27; d_gene: TRBD1; abundance: once; j_gene: TRBJ1-5; CDR3aa: CASSLSGTGIHQPQHF; CDR3nt: TGTGCCAGCAGTTTGTCCGGGACAGGGATCCATCAGCCCCAGCATTTT
v_gene: TRBV4-3; d_gene: .; abundance: .; j_gene: TRBJ1-2; CDR3aa: CASSPVRYGSYGYTF; CDR3nt: TGCGCCAGCAGCCCCGTCCGTTACGGGTCCTATGGCTACACCTTC
v_gene: TRBV20-1; d_gene: TRBD2; abundance: .; j_gene: TRBJ2-5; CDR3aa: CSAERGGRETQYF; CDR3nt: TGCAGTGCCGAGCGGGGGGGCCGAGAGACCCAGTACTTC
v_gene: TRBV16; d_gene: .; abundance: .; j_gene: TRBJ1-6; CDR3aa: CASSQSRTDNSPLHF; CDR3nt: TGTGCCAGCAGCCAATCCCGGACAGATAATTCACCCCTCCACTTT
v_gene: TRBV29-1; d_gene: .; abundance: .; j_gene: TRBJ2-5; CDR3aa: CSVWLREQAPAVETQYF; CDR3nt: TGCAGCGTTTGGCTCCGAGAACAGGCGCCCGCCGTCGAGACCCAGTACTTC
v_gene: TRBV6-2/TRBV6-3; d_gene: .; abundance: .; j_gene: TRBJ2-7; CDR3aa: CASSYGLGYEQYF; CDR3nt: TGTGCCAGCAGTTACGGATTGGGCTACGAGCAGTACTTC
v_gene: TRBV3-1; d_gene: TRBD1; abundance: once; j_gene: TRBJ1-2; CDR3aa: CASSSSTGLYTF; CDR3nt: TGTGCCAGCAGCTCGTCGACAGGGCTCTACACCTTC
v_gene: TRBV27; d_gene: .; abundance: .; j_gene: TRBJ2-2; CDR3aa: CASSGAPEPGELFF; CDR3nt: TGTGCCAGCAGTGGGGCACCGGAGCCCGGGGAGCTGTTTTTT
v_gene: TRBV11-2; d_gene: .; abundance: .; j_gene: TRBJ2-3; CDR3aa: CASSSRGTERTDTQYF; CDR3nt: TGTGCCAGCAGCTCCCGGGGGACAGAACGCACAGATACGCAGTATTTT
v_gene: TRBV13; d_gene: TRBD1; abundance: .; j_gene: TRBJ2-7; CDR3aa: CASSSTTGAYYEQYF; CDR3nt: TGTGCCAGCAGCTCCACGACAGGGGCCTACTACGAGCAGTACTTC
v_gene: TRBV6-1; d_gene: TRBD2; abundance: .; j_gene: TRBJ2-5; CDR3aa: CASSEAPSGGVEEETQYF; CDR3nt: TGTGCCAGCAGTGAAGCCCCTAGCGGGGGGGTTGAGGAAGAGACCCAGTACTTC
v_gene: TRBV4-2; d_gene: .; abundance: .; j_gene: TRBJ2-1; CDR3aa: CASSQPGRENNEQFF; CDR3nt: TGTGCCAGCAGCCAGCCTGGGCGGGAAAACAATGAGCAGTTCTTC
v_gene: TRBV19; d_gene: .; abundance: .; j_gene: TRBJ1-2; CDR3aa: CASSDRSWGYTF; CDR3nt: TGTGCCAGTAGCGACAGGAGCTGGGGCTACACCTTC
v_gene: TRBV7-2; d_gene: .; abundance: .; j_gene: TRBJ2-1; CDR3aa: CASSLEEGGVTYNEQFF; CDR3nt: TGTGCCAGCAGCTTAGAAGAGGGCGGGGTAACCTACAATGAGCAGTTCTTC
v_gene: TRBV4-3; d_gene: .; abundance: .; j_gene: TRBJ2-4; CDR3aa: CASSQEIRGNIQYF; CDR3nt: TGCGCCAGCAGCCAGGAGATCAGGGGAAACATTCAGTACTTC
v_gene: TRBV11-3; d_gene: .; abundance: .; j_gene: TRBJ2-1; CDR3aa: CASSLDSTEQFF; CDR3nt: TGTGCCAGCAGCTTGGACTCCACCGAGCAGTTCTTC
v_gene: TRBV20-1; d_gene: .; abundance: few; j_gene: TRBJ2-3; CDR3aa: CSARSTDTQYF; CDR3nt: TGCAGTGCCAGGAGCACAGATACGCAGTATTTT
v_gene: TRBV2; d_gene: .; abundance: .; j_gene: TRBJ2-1; CDR3aa: CASTISGGEQFF; CDR3nt: TGTGCCAGCACTATCTCCGGCGGTGAGCAGTTCTTC
v_gene: TRBV28; d_gene: .; abundance: .; j_gene: TRBJ1-2; CDR3aa: CASIAAGVWYGYTF; CDR3nt: TGTGCCAGCATTGCGGCCGGAGTTTGGTATGGCTACACCTTC
v_gene: TRBV30; d_gene: .; abundance: .; j_gene: TRBJ1-1; CDR3aa: CVGRNMNTEAFF; CDR3nt: TGTGTCGGAAGGAACATGAACACTGAAGCTTTCTTT
v_gene: TRBV2; d_gene: .; abundance: once; j_gene: TRBJ1-4; CDR3aa: CASSGVGGSEKLFF; CDR3nt: TGTGCCAGCAGTGGGGTTGGGGGAAGCGAAAAACTGTTTTTT
v_gene: TRBV20-1; d_gene: .; abundance: .; j_gene: TRBJ2-4; CDR3aa: CSASLPGELAKNIQYF; CDR3nt: TGCAGTGCTAGCCTCCCGGGAGAACTAGCCAAAAACATTCAGTACTTC
v_gene: TRBV6-6; d_gene: TRBD1; abundance: .; j_gene: TRBJ2-7; CDR3aa: CASLPETGTGSYEQYF; CDR3nt: TGTGCCAGCTTGCCTGAGACCGGGACAGGCAGTTACGAGCAGTACTTC
v_gene: TRBV20-1; d_gene: .; abundance: .; j_gene: TRBJ2-7; CDR3aa: CSARNPYNSYEQYF; CDR3nt: TGCAGTGCCCGCAACCCTTATAACTCCTACGAGCAGTACTTC
v_gene: TRBV29-1; d_gene: .; abundance: .; j_gene: TRBJ2-2; CDR3aa: CSGGQANTGELFF; CDR3nt: TGCAGCGGGGGTCAGGCGAACACCGGGGAGCTGTTTTTT
v_gene: TRBV27; d_gene: .; abundance: .; j_gene: TRBJ1-2; CDR3aa: CASSLSVETYGYTF; CDR3nt: TGTGCCAGCAGTTTATCGGTGGAGACCTATGGCTACACCTTC
v_gene: TRBV3-1; d_gene: .; abundance: .; j_gene: TRBJ2-5; CDR3aa: CASSQVFGQSGLETQYF; CDR3nt: TGTGCCAGCAGCCAAGTATTTGGGCAGTCTGGATTGGAGACCCAGTACTTC
v_gene: TRBV5-6; d_gene: .; abundance: .; j_gene: TRBJ2-3; CDR3aa: CASSLGGITDTQYF; CDR3nt: TGTGCCAGCAGCTTGGGAGGAATCACAGATACGCAGTATTTT
v_gene: TRBV30; d_gene: TRBD1; abundance: .; j_gene: TRBJ1-5; CDR3aa: CAWGTGYSNQPQHF; CDR3nt: TGTGCCTGGGGGACAGGCTATAGCAATCAGCCCCAGCATTTT
v_gene: TRBV20-1; d_gene: TRBD1; abundance: .; j_gene: TRBJ2-7; CDR3aa: CSALTGTAGYEQYF; CDR3nt: TGCAGTGCTCTAACCGGGACAGCTGGCTACGAGCAGTACTTC
v_gene: TRBV6-2/TRBV6-3; d_gene: TRBD1; abundance: .; j_gene: TRBJ2-5; CDR3aa: CASRHRGGQETQYF; CDR3nt: TGTGCCAGCAGGCACAGGGGTGGACAAGAGACCCAGTACTTC
v_gene: TRBV12-3/TRBV12-4; d_gene: .; abundance: once; j_gene: TRBJ1-4; CDR3aa: CASSFGRSNEKLFF; CDR3nt: TGTGCCAGCAGCTTCGGACGGTCTAATGAAAAACTGTTTTTT